This T cell receptor beta chain came from a study of tumor-infiltrating lymphocytes in localized non-small cell lung cancer. This clone appeared a single time. Method: immunoSEQ multiplex PCR; TCRdb's copy keeps in-frame clones and lacks some. The data hold some 15,000 clones, with around 81% observed a single time. The CDR3 totals 14 residues. The germline V gene has CDR1 SGHDT and CDR2 YYEEEE. Trimming removed 1 base at V and 5 bases at J, with 10 bases between. This TCR derives from a human donor with non-small cell lung cancer. The chain uses TRBV5-6 and TRBJ2-1; D is unresolved. Source material: lung tumor tissue. Here the CDR3 DNA reads TGTGCCAGCAGCTTGTACGGGTTTAACAATGAGCAGTTCTTC. Translation: CASSLYGFNNEQFF.